This T cell receptor beta chain was documented in a study of shared clonotypes between healthy human individuals. Study findings and constraints: Only blood was sampled; tissue repertoires likely differ. Compared with memory subsets, naive subsets generally had larger estimated richness.

Remarks on this clone: Its target is unknown. Other nucleotide sequences from this sample produce the same CDR3.

Produced via immunoSEQ multiplex PCR; TCRdb's table is partial and in-frame only. The sample consists of some 2,400,000 clones, 90% to 96% of them appearing once. The CDR3 runs to 13 residues. V lost 3 bases, J lost 3 bases, and 1 base stayed unmatched. Germline loops: CDR1 KGHSH, CDR2 LQKENI. This TCR was sampled from a man aged 18 to 30 in good health. This chain connects TRBV18 to TRBJ2-7; 8 nucleotides align to TRBD1. The sample taken for sequencing was naive CD4+ T cells sorted from blood. Subset noted: CD45RA+ positively selected. The CDR3 DNA reads as TGTGCCAGCTCACCGGGACAGGTCTACGAGCAGTACTTC. Translated: CASSPGQVYEQYF.